A single sample gave rise to the 9 T cell receptor beta chains below, sequenced in a study of T cells in Graves' hyperthyroidism and ophthalmopathy. What was amplified from RNA transcripts were TCR beta CDR3 regions. RT-PCR in the first round (using the HTBI primer set) targeted the TCR CDR3. TCRdb fed the multiplex PCR reads into MiXCR, producing one record per CDR3 protein. The profile shows hundreds of thousands of distinct CDR3 sequences, approximately 25% of them singletons. Sequencing was carried out using blood. These receptors came from a woman in her twenties or thirties with Graves' ophthalmopathy.

This clonotype showed up just a few times. This may be a read error, as it is one base from a much larger clone. This sequence joins TRBV9 and TRBJ2-7; TRBD1 matches 8 bases. Looked up from germline, CDR1 is SGDLS and CDR2 is YYNGEE. The CDR3 extends over 13 amino acids. The V and J ends lost 0 bases and 12 bases, in that order; junction bases with no gene match: 8. The CDR3 sequence is CASSVVGQGPGYF. CDR3 coding DNA: TGTGCCAGCAGCGTAGTCGGACAGGGCCCTGGGTACTTC. Full variable domain (remainder filled in from reference TRBV9 and TRBJ2-7): DSGVTQTPKHLITATGQRVTLRCSPRSGDLSVYWYQQSLDQGLQFLIQYYNGEERAKGNILERFSAQQFPDLHSELNLSSLELGDSALYFCASSVVGQGPGYFGPGTRLTVT.

This clonotype occurred many times. CDR3 region: CASSQDLEGLFYGYTF. CDR3 coding DNA: TGCGCCAGCAGCCAAGATCTGGAAGGCCTTTTCTATGGCTACACCTTC. The chain carries TRBV4-1 and TRBJ1-2; D is undetermined. Germline lookup yields CDR1 MGHRA and CDR2 YSYEKL. This CDR3 spans 16 amino acids. The ends were cut back, 0 bases at V and 4 bases at J, with 15 bases in the middle.

There are many counts of this clonotype. This chain joins TRBV19 and TRBJ1-1, with 8 positions matching TRBD1. V lost 5 bases, J lost 5 bases, and 10 bases stayed unmatched. This CDR3 is built from 15 residues. Per the germline V gene, CDR1 is LNHDA and CDR2 is SQIVND (reference sequence). DNA of the CDR3: TGTGCCAGTAGTCCGACGACAGGGGAAGAAACTGAAGCTTTCTTT. Translated: CASSPTTGEETEAFF. The variable domain in full, completed from reference TRBV19 and TRBJ1-1, reads DGGITQSPKYLFRKEGQNVTLSCEQNLNHDAMYWYRQDPGQGLRLIYYSQIVNDFQKGDIAEGYSVSREKKESFPLTVTSAQKNPTAFYLCASSPTTGEETEAFFGQGTRLTVV.

This clonotype has ten or more counts. J is TRBJ1-2 and V is TRBV2, with 8 bases that match TRBD1. The V segment lost 6 bases and the J segment 6 bases; nucleotides outside the gene matches: 9. The CDR3 is made up of 14 amino acids. Germline V gives CDR1 SNHLY, CDR2 FYNNEI. This chain's CDR3 is CASSLNRGGDGYTF. The CDR3 coding sequence is TGTGCCAGCAGCCTGAACAGGGGGGGGGATGGCTACACCTTC.

Ten or more counts support this clonotype. The rearrangement links TRBV28 to TRBJ2-7; no reliable D call. Trimming stripped 5 bases from V and 3 bases from J, with 20 bases between. The CDR3 has 16 residues. Germline V gene sequence: CDR1 MDHEN, CDR2 SYDVKM. CDR3 nucleotides: TGTGCCAGCAGTCTAATCCCCGGACGGTCGGGCTACGAGCAGTACTTC. This gives the protein CASSLIPGRSGYEQYF.

This clonotype appeared many times. The rearrangement links TRBV6-1 to TRBJ2-5; D is perhaps TRBD1 (8 bases). V shed 4 bases and J shed 3 bases, with 18 bases lying between them. CDR1 is MNHNS and CDR2 is SASEGT in the germline V gene. The CDR3 length is 16 residues. CDR3 protein: CASSGRAQGGEETQYF. Here the CDR3 DNA reads TGTGCCAGCAGTGGCCGAGCACAGGGGGGGGAAGAGACCCAGTACTTC.

Concerning this clonotype itself: A read error may account for a junction end that differs from germline. The chain joins TRBV9 to TRBJ2-7; D is uncertain. The CDR3 length is 12 residues. The germline V gene has CDR1 SGDLS and CDR2 YYNGEE. CDR3 amino acids: CASSGTNYELYF. CDR3 bases: TGTGCCAGCAGCGGGACCAATTACGAGCTGTACTTC.

The sample holds many counts of this clonotype. The chain uses TRBV14 and TRBJ1-2, with D unresolved. This CDR3 is built from 14 residues. Germline V gives CDR1 SGHDN, CDR2 FVKESK. Trimming took 0 bases from V and 6 from J, leaving 11 bases between them. The CDR3 coding sequence is TGTGCCAGCAGCCAAGATGATGATGGGCATGGCTACACCTTC. It yields the protein CASSQDDDGHGYTF.

This rearrangement joins TRBV6-5 to TRBJ1-2; D is perhaps TRBD1 (6 bases). The length of the CDR3 is 13 residues. Germline CDR1 MNHEY, CDR2 SVGAGI. V gave up 0 bases and J gave up 8 bases, with 10 bases separating them. CDR3 region: CASSYSAGAGYTF. The CDR3 nucleotides read TGTGCCAGCAGTTACTCCGCAGGGGCCGGCTACACCTTC.